The clone carrying this T cell receptor beta chain was seen a handful of times. Its antigen is unidentified. The CDR3 contains 16 residues. V lost 5 bases and J 0 bases, leaving 16 bases between the germline ends. This sample is drawn from a study of blood T cells in healthy people across ages. General study findings and limits: Changes in expanded clonotypes were possibly confounded, as the CMV status of donors was unknown.

Then a second PCR, running roughly 7 to 11 cycles, was carried out with a sample-barcoded 5' primer and a J-beta primer mix. In TCRdb, the 5' RACE reads were re-called with MiXCR into one record per CDR3 protein. This sample yields more than 700,000 distinct CDR3 sequences, of which around 45% are seen a single time; around 18% belongs to the top ten. Sequenced input: blood. This clonotype was sampled from an elderly man in good health. This chain uses TRBV12-3 or TRBV12-4 with TRBJ2-5; D gene unclear. The CDR3 DNA reads TGTGCCAGCAGTCTCCTCCTAACAGAGTACCAAGAGACCCAGTACTTC. It specifies CASSLLLTEYQETQYF.